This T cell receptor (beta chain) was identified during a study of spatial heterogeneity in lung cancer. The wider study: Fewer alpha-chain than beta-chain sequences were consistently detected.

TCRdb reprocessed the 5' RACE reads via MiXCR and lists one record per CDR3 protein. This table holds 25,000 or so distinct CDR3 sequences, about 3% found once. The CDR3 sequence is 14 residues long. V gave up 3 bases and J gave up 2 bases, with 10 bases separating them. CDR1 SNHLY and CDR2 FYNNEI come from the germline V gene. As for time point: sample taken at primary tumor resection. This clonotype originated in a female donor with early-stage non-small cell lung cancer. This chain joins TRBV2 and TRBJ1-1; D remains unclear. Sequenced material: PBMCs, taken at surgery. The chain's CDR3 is CASSDAVLNTEAFF. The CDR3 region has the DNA TGTGCCAGCAGTGACGCCGTCCTTAACACTGAAGCTTTCTTT. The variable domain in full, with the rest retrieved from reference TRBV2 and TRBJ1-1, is EPEVTQTPSHQVTQMGQEVILRCVPISNHLYFYWYRQILGQKVEFLVSFYNNEISEKSEIFDDQFSVERPDGSNFTLKIRSTKLEDSAMYFCASSDAVLNTEAFFGQGTRLTVV.